This TCR beta chain was found in a study of T cell responses to AZD1222 COVID-19 vaccine. Assay used: immunoSEQ multiplex PCR; TCRdb lists only in-frame clones, some missing. Among about 160,000 clones listed, about 91% were seen once. V lost 1 base, J lost 5 bases, and 18 bases lay in between. CDR3 length: 17 residues. CDR1 and CDR2 from the germline V gene are SGHAT and FQNNGV. The sequence derives from an adult in good health. This material consisted of peripheral blood, taken on day 0 of AZD1222 vaccination. The rearrangement joins TRBV11-2 to TRBJ2-1, with D possibly matching TRBD1 (5 bases). CDR3 nucleotides: TGTGCCAGCAGCTTAGTTCAGGGCAGTCGAAGGGACAATGAGCAGTTCTTC. This gives the protein CASSLVQGSRRDNEQFF.